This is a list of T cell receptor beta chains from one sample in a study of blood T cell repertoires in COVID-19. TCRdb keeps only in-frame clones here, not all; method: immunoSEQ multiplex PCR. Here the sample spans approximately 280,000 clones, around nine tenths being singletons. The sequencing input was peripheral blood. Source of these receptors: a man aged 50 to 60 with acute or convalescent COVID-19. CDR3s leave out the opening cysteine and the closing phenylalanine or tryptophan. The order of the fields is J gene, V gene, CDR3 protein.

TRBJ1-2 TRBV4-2 ASSQAGPINYGYT
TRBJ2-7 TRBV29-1 SVAGDRPASNEQY
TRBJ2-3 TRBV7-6 ASSFGTDTQY
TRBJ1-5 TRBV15 ATSRDREGQPQH
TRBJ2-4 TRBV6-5 ATGQKGKNIQY
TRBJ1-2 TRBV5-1 ASRMGTTGLNYGYT
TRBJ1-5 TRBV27 ASGGSRQPQH
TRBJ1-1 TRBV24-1 ATSDWTGVAF
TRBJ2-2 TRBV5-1 ASSPRTSGVTGELF
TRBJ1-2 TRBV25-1 ASSYPGQGLLYGYT
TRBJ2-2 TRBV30 AWSVPDRGFGGELF
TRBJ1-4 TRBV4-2 ASSQGTASNEKLF
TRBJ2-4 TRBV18 ASSPGAGRAKNIQY
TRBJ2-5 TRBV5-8 ASSLGLAARGTQY
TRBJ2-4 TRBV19 ASTEGEGRAKNIQY
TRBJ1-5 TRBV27 ASTRTGGSQPQH
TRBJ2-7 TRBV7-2 ASSSTGLLYEQY
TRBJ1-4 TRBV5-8 ASSLGGPAEKLF
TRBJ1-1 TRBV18 ASSPRQEGTEAF
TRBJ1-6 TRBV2 ASEGHLNSPLH
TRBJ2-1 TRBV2 ASRRQGANYNEQF
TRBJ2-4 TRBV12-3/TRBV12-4 ASTQDSKNIQY
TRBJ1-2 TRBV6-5 ASSYSRAGPNYGYT
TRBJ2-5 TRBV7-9 ASSEDRLAGTETQY
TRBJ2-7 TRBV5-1 ASSVGQGASEQY
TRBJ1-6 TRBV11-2 ASSLAIYNSPLH
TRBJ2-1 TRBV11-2 ASSTQRGVEQF
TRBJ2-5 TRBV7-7 ASSLSGEETQY
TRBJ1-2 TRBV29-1 SVEPVHGYT
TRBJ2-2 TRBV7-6 ASSLFGLTGSTNTGELF
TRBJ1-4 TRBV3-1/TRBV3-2 ASSQDHRNEKLF
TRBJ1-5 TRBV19 ASSTTGFDQPQH
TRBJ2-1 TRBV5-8 ASSLDRGYNEQF
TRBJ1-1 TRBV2 ASSKRQGANTEAF
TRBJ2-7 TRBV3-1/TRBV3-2 ASSQGGLWEQY
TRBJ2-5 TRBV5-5 ASSLGTVQETQY
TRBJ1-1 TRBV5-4 ASSWGTGPLNTEAF
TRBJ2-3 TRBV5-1 ASSLELAGDTQY
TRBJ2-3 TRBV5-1 ASSGGPGQGADTQY
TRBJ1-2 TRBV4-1 ASSPLPGQGAGGYT
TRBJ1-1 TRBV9 ASSVGPRGVNTEAF
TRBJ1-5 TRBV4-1 ASSPGRGQPQH
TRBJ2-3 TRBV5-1 ASSLLASGGAADTQY
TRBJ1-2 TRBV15 ATSRRSGASYGYT
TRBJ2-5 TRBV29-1 SVARDRTVQETQY
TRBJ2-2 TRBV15 ATSSRGELF
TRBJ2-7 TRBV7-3 ASSLDREVIYEQY
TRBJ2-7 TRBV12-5 ASGLAPLDRYEQY
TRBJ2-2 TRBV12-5 ASGLSLTTGELF
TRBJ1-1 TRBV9 ASSPRRQKAEAF
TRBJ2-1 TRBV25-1 ASSERTRGDEQF
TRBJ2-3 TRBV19 ASGTSGETDTQY
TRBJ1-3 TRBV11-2 ASSLLRGNTIY
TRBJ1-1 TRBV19 ASRDRGNTEAF
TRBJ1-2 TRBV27 ASSFRSGGYT
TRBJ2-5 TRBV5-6 ASSQGAGLQETQY
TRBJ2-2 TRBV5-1 ASSSSGTNSGELF
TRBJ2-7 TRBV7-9 ASSLKVGLVDEQY
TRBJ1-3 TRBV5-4 ASSNGQTGNTIY